The entry below gives a single T cell receptor beta chain sequence along with its context. The CDR3 runs to 15 residues. The V gene end was trimmed by 1 base and the J gene end by 11 bases; junction bases not matched to a gene: 8. CDR1 and CDR2 from the germline V gene are SGHAT and FQNNGV. Methods used by the authors: Using reference gene primer amplification, nucleated cell counts were estimated. Profiling relied on immunoSEQ multiplex PCR, and the TCRdb table lists in-frame clones only, not all of them. V and J calls and clone size are as listed in that table; D and trimming were resolved from the DNA. Of about 230,000 clones listed, 70% to 85% are singletons. This sample was included in a study of blood T cell repertoires in COVID-19. At the level of the study: Nucleic acid was either cDNA or gDNA, and it came from T cells, B-cell-depleted T cells, or PBMCs.

Ages ranged from about 18 to 100 years, with residence in approximately 25 US areas. Donors in Cohort 3 counted as recovered after two negative PCRs, clearance, or symptom resolution. This receptor was identified in a man aged 55 to 70 who had recovered from COVID-19. The chain combines TRBV11-2 with TRBJ1-2, with TRBD1 identical over 12 bases. What was sequenced was PBMCs or T cells enriched from blood (not recorded which). As DNA, the CDR3 is TGTGCCAGCAGCTTAGGACGGGGACAGGGGGCGCGTTACACCTTC. It translates to CASSLGRGQGARYTF.